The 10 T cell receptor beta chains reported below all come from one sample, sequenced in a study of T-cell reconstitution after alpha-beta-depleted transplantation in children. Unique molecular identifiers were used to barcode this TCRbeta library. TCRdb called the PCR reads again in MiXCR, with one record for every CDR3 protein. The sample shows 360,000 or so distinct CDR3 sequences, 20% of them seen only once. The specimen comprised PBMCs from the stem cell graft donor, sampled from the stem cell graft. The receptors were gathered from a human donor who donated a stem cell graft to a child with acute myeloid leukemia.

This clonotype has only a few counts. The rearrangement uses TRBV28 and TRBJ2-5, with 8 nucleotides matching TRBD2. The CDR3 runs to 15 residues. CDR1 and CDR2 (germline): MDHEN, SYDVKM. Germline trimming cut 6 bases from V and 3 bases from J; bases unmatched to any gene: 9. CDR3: CASSLRLAGKETQYF. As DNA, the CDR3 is TGTGCCAGCAGCCTCCGGTTAGCGGGGAAAGAGACCCAGTACTTC.

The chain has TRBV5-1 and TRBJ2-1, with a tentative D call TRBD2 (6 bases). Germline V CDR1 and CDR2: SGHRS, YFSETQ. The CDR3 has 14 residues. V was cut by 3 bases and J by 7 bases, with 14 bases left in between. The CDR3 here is CASSSGTSRNEQFF. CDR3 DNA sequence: TGCGCCAGCAGCTCAGGGACTTCTAGGAATGAGCAGTTCTTC. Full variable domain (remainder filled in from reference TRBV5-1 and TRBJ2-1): KAGVTQTPRYLIKTRGQQVTLSCSPISGHRSVSWYQQTPGQGLQFLFEYFSETQRNKGNFPGRFSGRQFSNSRSEMNVSTLELGDSALYLCASSSGTSRNEQFFGPGTRLTVL.

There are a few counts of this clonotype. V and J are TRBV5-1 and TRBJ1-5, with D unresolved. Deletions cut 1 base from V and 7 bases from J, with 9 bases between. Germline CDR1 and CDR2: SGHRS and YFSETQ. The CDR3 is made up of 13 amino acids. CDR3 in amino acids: CASSLSLGQPQHF. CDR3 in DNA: TGCGCCAGCAGCTTGAGCCTTGGACAGCCCCAGCATTTT.

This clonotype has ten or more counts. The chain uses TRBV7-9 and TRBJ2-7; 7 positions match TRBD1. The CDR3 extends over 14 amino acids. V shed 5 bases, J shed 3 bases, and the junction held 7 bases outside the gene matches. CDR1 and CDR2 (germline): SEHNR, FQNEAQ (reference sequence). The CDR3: CASSPVQGSYEQYF. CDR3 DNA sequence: TGTGCCAGCAGCCCGGTACAGGGGAGCTACGAGCAGTACTTC.

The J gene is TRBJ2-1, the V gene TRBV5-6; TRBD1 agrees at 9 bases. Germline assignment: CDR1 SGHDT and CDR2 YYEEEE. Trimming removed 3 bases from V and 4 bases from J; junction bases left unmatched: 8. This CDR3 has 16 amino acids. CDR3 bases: TGTGCCAGCAGCTCATTTGGACAGGGGTGGTACAATGAGCAGTTCTTC. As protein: CASSSFGQGWYNEQFF.

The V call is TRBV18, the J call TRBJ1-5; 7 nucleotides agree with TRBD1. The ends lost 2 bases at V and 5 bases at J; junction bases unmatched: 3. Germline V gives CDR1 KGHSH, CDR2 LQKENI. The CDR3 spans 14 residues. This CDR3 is CASSPGQVYQPQHF. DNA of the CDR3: TGTGCCAGCTCACCAGGACAGGTTTATCAGCCCCAGCATTTT. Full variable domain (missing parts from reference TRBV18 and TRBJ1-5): NAGVMQNPRHLVRRRGQEARLRCSPMKGHSHVYWYRQLPEEGLKFMVYLQKENIIDESGMPKERFSAEFPKEGPSILRIQQVVRGDSAAYFCASSPGQVYQPQHFGDGTRLSIL.

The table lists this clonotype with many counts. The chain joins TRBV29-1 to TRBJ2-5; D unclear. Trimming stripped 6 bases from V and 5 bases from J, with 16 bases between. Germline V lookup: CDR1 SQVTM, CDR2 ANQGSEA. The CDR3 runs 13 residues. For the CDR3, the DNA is TGCAGCGTCCGGACCCTGAATAGGGAGACCCAGTACTTC. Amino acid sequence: CSVRTLNRETQYF.

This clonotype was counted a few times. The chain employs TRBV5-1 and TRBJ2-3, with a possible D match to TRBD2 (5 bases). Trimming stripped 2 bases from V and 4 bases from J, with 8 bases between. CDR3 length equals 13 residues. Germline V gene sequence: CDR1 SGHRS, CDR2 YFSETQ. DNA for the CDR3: TGCGCCAGCAGCTTAATCGGGGCAGATACGCAGTATTTT. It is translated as CASSLIGADTQYF. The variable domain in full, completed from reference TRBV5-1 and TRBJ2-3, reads KAGVTQTPRYLIKTRGQQVTLSCSPISGHRSVSWYQQTPGQGLQFLFEYFSETQRNKGNFPGRFSGRQFSNSRSEMNVSTLELGDSALYLCASSLIGADTQYFGPGTRLTVL.

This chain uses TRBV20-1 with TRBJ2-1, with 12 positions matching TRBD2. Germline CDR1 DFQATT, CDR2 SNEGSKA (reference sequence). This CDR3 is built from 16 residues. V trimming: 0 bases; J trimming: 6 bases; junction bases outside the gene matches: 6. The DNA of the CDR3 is TGCAGTGCTAGAGATACCGGACTAGCGGGATCCAATGAGCAGTTCTTC. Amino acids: CSARDTGLAGSNEQFF.

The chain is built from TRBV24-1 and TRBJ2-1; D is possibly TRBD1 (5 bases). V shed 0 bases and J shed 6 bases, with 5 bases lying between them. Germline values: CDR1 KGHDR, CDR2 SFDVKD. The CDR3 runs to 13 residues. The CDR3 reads CATSDLTGNEQFF. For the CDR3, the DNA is TGTGCCACCAGTGATTTGACAGGCAATGAGCAGTTCTTC.